This T cell receptor beta chain was recorded in a study of vaccination effects on CD4 cells after COVID-19. Study at large: ViraFEST assay sequencing came after antigen-specific CD4+ T cells were expanded with viral peptide pools. Notes on the study in general: Nearly all vaccine-induced clones in healthy recipients recognized only SARS-CoV-2.

Regarding this clone: What it binds is unknown.

Only in-frame clones appear in the TCRdb table, and some are missing; sequencing was by immunoSEQ multiplex PCR. This table has just under 75,000 clones, roughly four fifths appearing once. Investigators separated out CD4+ T cells once around 9 days of culture had passed. Participants received two doses of either the BNT162b2 or mRNA-1273 vaccine. The V gene end was trimmed by 3 bases and the J gene end by 3 bases; junction bases not matched to a gene: 4. This CDR3 has 15 residues. From germline, CDR1 is LGHDT and CDR2 YNNKEL (reference sequence). J is TRBJ2-2 and V is TRBV3-1 (or the pseudogene TRBV3-2), with 7 bases that match TRBD1. This specimen was CD4+ T cells from PBMCs cultured without peptide, taken after COVID-19 vaccination. This receptor was identified in a human donor who received a COVID-19 vaccine. The DNA for the CDR3 is TGTGCCAGCAGCCATACCGGGACAGACACCGGGGAGCTGTTTTTT. Translated: CASSHTGTDTGELFF.